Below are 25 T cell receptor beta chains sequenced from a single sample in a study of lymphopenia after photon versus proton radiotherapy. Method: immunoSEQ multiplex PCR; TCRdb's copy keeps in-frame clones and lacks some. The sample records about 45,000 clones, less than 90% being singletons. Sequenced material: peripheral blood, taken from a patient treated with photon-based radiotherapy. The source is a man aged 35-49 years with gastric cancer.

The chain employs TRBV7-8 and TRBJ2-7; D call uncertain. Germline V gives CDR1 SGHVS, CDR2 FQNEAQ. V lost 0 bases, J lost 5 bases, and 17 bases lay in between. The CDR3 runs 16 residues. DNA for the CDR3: TGTGCCAGCAGCTTAGCGATCGGTAATCTAATGGACGAGCAGTACTTC. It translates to CASSLAIGNLMDEQYF.

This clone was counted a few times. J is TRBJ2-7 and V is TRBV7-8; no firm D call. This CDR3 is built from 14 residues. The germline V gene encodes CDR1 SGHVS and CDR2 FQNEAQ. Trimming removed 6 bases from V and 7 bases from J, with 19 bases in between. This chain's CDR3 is CASRSGSGDWEQYF. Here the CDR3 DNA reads TGTGCCAGCAGGTCCGGGTCAGGAGATTGGGAGCAGTACTTC.

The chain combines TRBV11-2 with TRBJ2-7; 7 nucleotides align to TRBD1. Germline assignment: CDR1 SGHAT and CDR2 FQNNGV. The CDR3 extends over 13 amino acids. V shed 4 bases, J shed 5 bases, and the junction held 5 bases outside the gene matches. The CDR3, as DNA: TGTGCCAGCAGCTCGGGGACAGCGGACGAGCAGTACTTC. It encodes CASSSGTADEQYF.

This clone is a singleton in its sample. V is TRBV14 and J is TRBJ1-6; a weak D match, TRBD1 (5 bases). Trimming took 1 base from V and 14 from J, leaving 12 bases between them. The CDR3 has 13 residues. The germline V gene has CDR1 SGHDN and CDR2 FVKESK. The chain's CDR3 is CASSQGGSRALHF. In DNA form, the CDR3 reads TGTGCCAGCAGCCAAGGGGGGAGTCGGGCCCTCCACTTT.

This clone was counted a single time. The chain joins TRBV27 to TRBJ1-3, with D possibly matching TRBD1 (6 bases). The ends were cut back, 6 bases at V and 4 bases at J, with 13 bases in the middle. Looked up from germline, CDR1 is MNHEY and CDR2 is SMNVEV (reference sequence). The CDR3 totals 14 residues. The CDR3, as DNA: TGTGCCAGCAGCCGGGGGGGCTCCGGAAACACCATATATTTT. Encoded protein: CASSRGGSGNTIYF.

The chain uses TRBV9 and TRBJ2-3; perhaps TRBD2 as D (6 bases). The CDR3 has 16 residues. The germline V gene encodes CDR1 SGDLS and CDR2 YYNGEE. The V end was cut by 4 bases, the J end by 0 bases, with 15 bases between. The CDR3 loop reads CASSLGGRTSTDTQYF. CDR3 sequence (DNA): TGTGCCAGCAGCCTTGGGGGGAGGACTAGCACAGATACGCAGTATTTT.

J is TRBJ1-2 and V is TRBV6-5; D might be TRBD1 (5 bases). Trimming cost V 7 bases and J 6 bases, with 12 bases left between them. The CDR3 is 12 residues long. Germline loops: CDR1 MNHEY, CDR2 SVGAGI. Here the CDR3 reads CASNTAGHGYTF. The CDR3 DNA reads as TGTGCCAGCAATACCGCGGGACATGGCTACACCTTC.

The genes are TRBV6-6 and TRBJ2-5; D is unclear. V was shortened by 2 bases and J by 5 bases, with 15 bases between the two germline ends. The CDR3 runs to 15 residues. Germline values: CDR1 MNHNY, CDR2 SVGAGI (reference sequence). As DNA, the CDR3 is TGTGCCAGCAGTTACGGGTCGACCTCCGGGGAGACCCAGTACTTC. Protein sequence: CASSYGSTSGETQYF.

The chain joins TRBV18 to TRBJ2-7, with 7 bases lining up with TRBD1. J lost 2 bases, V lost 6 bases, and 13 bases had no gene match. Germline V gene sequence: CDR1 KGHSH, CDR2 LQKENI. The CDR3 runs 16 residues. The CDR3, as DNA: TGTGCCAGCTCGCAACTAAAGGGGGCTCGCGCCTACGAGCAGTACTTC. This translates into CASSQLKGARAYEQYF.

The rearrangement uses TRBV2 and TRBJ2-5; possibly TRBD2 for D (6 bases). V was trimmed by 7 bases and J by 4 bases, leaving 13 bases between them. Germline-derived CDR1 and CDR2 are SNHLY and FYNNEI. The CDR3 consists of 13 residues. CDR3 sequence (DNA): TGTGCCAGCACGGGCCTGGAGGGAGAGACCCAGTACTTC. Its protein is CASTGLEGETQYF. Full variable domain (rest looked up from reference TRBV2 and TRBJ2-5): EPEVTQTPSHQVTQMGQEVILRCVPISNHLYFYWYRQILGQKVEFLVSFYNNEISEKSEIFDDQFSVERPDGSNFTLKIRSTKLEDSAMYFCASTGLEGETQYFGPGTRLLVL.

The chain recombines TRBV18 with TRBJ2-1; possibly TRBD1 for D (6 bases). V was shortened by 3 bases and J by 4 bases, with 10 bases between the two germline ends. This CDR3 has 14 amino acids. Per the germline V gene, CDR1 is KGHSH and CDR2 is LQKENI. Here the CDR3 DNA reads TGTGCCAGCTCACCGGGGACAACTTACAATGAGCAGTTCTTC. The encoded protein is CASSPGTTYNEQFF.

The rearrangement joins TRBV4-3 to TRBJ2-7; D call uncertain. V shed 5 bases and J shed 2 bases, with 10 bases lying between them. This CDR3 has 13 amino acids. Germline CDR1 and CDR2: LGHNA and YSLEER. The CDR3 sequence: CASSTTIAYEQYF. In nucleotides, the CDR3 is TGCGCCAGCAGCACCACAATCGCCTACGAGCAGTACTTC.

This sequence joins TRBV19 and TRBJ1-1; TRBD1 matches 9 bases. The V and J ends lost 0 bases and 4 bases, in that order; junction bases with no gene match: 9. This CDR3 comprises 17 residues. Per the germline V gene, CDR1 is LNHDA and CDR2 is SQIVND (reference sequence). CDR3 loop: CASSIDGGQGIGTEAFF. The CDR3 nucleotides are TGTGCCAGTAGTATAGATGGAGGACAGGGGATTGGCACTGAAGCTTTCTTT.

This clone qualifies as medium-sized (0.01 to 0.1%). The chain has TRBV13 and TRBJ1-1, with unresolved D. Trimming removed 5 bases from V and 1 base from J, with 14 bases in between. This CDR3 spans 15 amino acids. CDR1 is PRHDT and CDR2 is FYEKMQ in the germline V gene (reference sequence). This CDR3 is CASSPGLLKNTEAFF. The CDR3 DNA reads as TGTGCCAGCAGCCCGGGCCTTCTTAAGAACACTGAAGCTTTCTTT.

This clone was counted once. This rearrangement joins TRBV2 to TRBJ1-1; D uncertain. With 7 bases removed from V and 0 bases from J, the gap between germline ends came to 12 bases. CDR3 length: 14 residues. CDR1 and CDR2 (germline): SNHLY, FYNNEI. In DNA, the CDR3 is TGTGCCAGCAAAACAGCCGGCATGAACACTGAAGCTTTCTTT. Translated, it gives CASKTAGMNTEAFF.

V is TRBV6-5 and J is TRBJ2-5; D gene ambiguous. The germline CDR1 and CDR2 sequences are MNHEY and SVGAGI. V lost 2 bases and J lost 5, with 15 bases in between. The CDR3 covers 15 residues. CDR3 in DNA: TGTGCCAGCAGTTACGGGTCGACCTCCGGGGAGACCCAGTACTTC. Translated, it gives CASSYGSTSGETQYF.

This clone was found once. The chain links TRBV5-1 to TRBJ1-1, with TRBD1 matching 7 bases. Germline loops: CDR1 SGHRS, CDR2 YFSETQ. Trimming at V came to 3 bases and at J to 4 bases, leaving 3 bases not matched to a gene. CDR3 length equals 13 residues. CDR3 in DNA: TGCGCCAGCAGCTCCCCAGGGGGCACTGAAGCTTTCTTT. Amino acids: CASSSPGGTEAFF.

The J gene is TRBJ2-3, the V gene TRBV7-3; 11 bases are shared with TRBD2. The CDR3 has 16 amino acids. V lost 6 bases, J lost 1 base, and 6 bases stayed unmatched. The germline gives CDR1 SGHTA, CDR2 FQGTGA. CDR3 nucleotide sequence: TGTGCCAGCAGTCTAGCGGGGGGTTCAGGCACAGATACGCAGTATTTT. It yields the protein CASSLAGGSGTDTQYF.

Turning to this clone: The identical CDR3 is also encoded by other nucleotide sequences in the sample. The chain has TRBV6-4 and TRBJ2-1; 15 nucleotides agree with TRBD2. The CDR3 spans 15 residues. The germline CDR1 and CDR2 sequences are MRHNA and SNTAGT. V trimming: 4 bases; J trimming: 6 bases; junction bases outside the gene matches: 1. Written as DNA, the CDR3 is TGTGCCAGCAGTGGGACTAGCGGGGGGGCCAATGAGCAGTTCTTC. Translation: CASSGTSGGANEQFF.

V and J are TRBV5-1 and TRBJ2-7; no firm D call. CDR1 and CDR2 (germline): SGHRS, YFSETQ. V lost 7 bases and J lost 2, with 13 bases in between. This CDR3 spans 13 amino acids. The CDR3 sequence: CASGSGTAYEQYF. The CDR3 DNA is TGCGCCAGCGGCTCTGGAACCGCCTACGAGCAGTACTTC. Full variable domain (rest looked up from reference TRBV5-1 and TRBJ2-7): KAGVTQTPRYLIKTRGQQVTLSCSPISGHRSVSWYQQTPGQGLQFLFEYFSETQRNKGNFPGRFSGRQFSNSRSEMNVSTLELGDSALYLCASGSGTAYEQYFGPGTRLTVT.

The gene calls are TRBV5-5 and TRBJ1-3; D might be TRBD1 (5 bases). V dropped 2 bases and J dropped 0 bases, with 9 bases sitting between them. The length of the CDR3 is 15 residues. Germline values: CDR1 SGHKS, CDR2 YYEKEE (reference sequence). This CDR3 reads CASSFGTSSGNTIYF. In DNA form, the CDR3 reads TGTGCCAGCAGCTTCGGGACCTCCTCTGGAAACACCATATATTTT.

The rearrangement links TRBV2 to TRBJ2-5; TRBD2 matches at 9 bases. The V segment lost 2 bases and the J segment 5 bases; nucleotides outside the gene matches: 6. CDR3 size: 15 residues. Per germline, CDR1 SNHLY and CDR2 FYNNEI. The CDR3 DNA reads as TGTGCCAGCAGTGAATCTAGCGGGGTTGGGGAGACCCAGTACTTC. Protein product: CASSESSGVGETQYF.

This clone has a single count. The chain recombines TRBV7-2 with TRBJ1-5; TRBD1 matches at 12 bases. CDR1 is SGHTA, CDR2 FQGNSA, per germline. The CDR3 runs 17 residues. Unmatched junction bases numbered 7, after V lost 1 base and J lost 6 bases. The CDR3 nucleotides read TGTGCCAGCAGCTTAGGGCCCGGGACAGGGGGCGGTCAGCCCCAGCATTTT. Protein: CASSLGPGTGGGQPQHF.

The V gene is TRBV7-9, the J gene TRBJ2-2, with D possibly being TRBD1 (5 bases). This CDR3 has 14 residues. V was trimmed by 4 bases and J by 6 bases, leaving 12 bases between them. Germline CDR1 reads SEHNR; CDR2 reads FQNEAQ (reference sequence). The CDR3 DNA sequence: TGTGCCAGCAGCTCAAGGGCAGGGTCCGGGGAGCTGTTTTTT. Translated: CASSSRAGSGELFF.

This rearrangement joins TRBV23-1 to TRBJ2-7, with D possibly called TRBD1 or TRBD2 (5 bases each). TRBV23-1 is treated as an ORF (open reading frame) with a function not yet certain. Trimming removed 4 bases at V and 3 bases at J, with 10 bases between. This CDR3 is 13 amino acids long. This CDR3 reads CASSPGTYYEQYF. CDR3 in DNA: TGCGCCAGCAGTCCCGGGACCTACTACGAGCAGTACTTC.